Below, 31 T cell receptor beta chains from the same sample are listed, as sequenced in a study of tumor-infiltrating lymphocytes in primary liver carcinoma. Production of TCR beta cDNA used around 500 ng total RNA together with a constant-region primer. Employing slightly modified ARM-PCR, three nested multiplex PCR rounds were run, and these gave rise to the TCR beta libraries. A C-beta reverse primer and TRBV1-TRBV30 forward primers served in each of the first two PCR rounds, at ten to eleven cycles apiece. Each CDR3 protein gets one entry after TCRdb re-called the multiplex PCR reads with MiXCR. This table holds more than 150,000 distinct CDR3 sequences, 50% to 75% found once. Germline DNA was also extracted, and blood RNA derived from unsorted whole blood. Sample: peripheral blood. The source is a man aged 40-49 years with primary liver carcinoma and hepatitis B virus infection.

The chain recombines TRBV6-5 with TRBJ2-5; D remains ambiguous. The CDR3 is 13 residues long. V was cut by 7 bases and J by 1 base, with 10 bases left in between. Germline CDR1 reads MNHEY; CDR2 reads SVGAGI. The CDR3 reads CASKGRSQETQYF. CDR3 nucleotides: TGTGCCAGCAAGGGTAGGAGCCAAGAGACCCAGTACTTC.

This clonotype has more than one count but fewer than ten. CDR3 sequence reads: CASSPQERGEQFF. For the CDR3, the DNA is TGTGCCAGCAGCCCCCAGGAGCGGGGGGAGCAGTTCTTC. The chain combines TRBV7-9 with TRBJ2-1; 8 bases align to TRBD2. The CDR3 sequence is 13 residues long. V shed 5 bases and J 10 bases; nucleotides not matched to a gene: 7. Germline V CDR1 and CDR2: SEHNR, FQNEAQ (reference sequence).

The chain combines TRBV11-2 with TRBJ1-6; a weak D match, TRBD1 (6 bases). V lost 5 bases and J 14 bases, leaving 34 bases between the germline ends. Germline loops: CDR1 SGHAT, CDR2 FQNNGV. The CDR3 spans 19 residues. CDR3 coding DNA: TGTGCCAGCAGCCAGAGGGGGACACCAGGGAGCTCCTATAACTCATCCCTCCACTTT. Its protein product is CASSQRGTPGSSYNSSLHF.

Notes on this clonotype: The junction shows a germline mismatch at one end, possibly a read error. The chain carries TRBV7-9 and TRBJ1-3, with TRBD1 matching 10 bases. The CDR3 covers 15 residues. CDR1 is SEHNR and CDR2 is FQNEAQ in the germline V gene (reference sequence). Written as DNA, the CDR3 is TGTGCCAGCAGCCCTCGGACAGGGGGAGGAAACGCCATATATTTT. This sequence encodes CASSPRTGGGNAIYF.

CDR3 sequence: CASSPRTGGGSDTQYF. For the CDR3, the DNA is TGCGCCAGCAGCCCAAGAACGGGAGGGGGATCAGATACGCAGTATTTT. The rearrangement uses TRBV4-1 and TRBJ2-3; 8 bases fit TRBD2. The CDR3 sequence is 16 residues long. Germline V gives CDR1 MGHRA, CDR2 YSYEKL. The junction had 10 bases not matched to a gene; V was cut back by 4 bases and J by 4 bases.

Remarks on this clonotype: This may be a read error: a much more frequent sequence differs by one nucleotide. This chain's CDR3 is CSVLAGTNYEQYF. DNA of the CDR3: TGCAGCGTCCTCGCCGGGACCAACTACGAGCAGTACTTC. The chain recombines TRBV29-1 with TRBJ2-7; perhaps D is TRBD1 or TRBD2 (5 bases each). Trimming took 6 bases from V and 3 from J, leaving 15 bases between them. CDR1 SQVTM and CDR2 ANQGSEA come from the germline V gene. CDR3 length equals 13 residues.

The V call is TRBV6-5, the J call TRBJ1-2; no firm D call. The ends were cut back, 8 bases at V and 0 bases at J, with 10 bases in the middle. Germline CDR1 is MNHEY and CDR2 is SVGAGI. The CDR3 has 13 amino acids. The CDR3: CASRETSNYGYTF. The CDR3 nucleotides are TGTGCCAGCCGTGAGACTTCTAACTATGGCTACACCTTC.

This clonotype was counted at least ten times. The chain is built from TRBV29-1 and TRBJ1-1, with D unresolved. There are 13 residues in the CDR3. CDR1 is SQVTM, CDR2 ANQGSEA, per germline. V shed 6 bases and J shed 2 bases, with 13 bases lying between them. CDR3 loop: CSVGYGGNTEAFF. CDR3 in DNA: TGCAGCGTCGGTTACGGTGGAAACACTGAAGCTTTCTTT.

V gene TRBV6-5 combines with J gene TRBJ1-2; unclear D gene. This CDR3 has 11 amino acids. CDR1 and CDR2 (germline): MNHEY, SVGAGI. Trimming took off 8 bases at V and 9 bases at J, with 13 bases between the two ends. The CDR3 loop reads CASGNYRSYTF. The CDR3 DNA sequence: TGTGCCAGCGGGAACTATAGGAGCTACACCTTC.

This clonotype has a handful of counts. This chain uses TRBV7-9 with TRBJ2-1; D tentatively fits TRBD1 or TRBD2 (5 bases each). V lost 5 bases and J lost 3, with 11 bases in between. This CDR3 is 14 amino acids long. Germline-derived CDR1 and CDR2 are SEHNR and FQNEAQ (reference sequence). The CDR3 loop reads CASSPGASYNEQFF. The CDR3 DNA is TGTGCCAGCAGCCCCGGGGCGAGCTACAATGAGCAGTTCTTC.

The J gene is TRBJ2-1, the V gene TRBV5-4, with no clear D. CDR1 is SGHNT and CDR2 is YYREEE in the germline V gene (reference sequence). The CDR3 is 14 residues long. The V end was cut by 5 bases, the J end by 6 bases, with 15 bases between. The CDR3 sequence is CASSLTGKGNEQFF. Here the CDR3 DNA reads TGTGCCAGCAGTTTGACGGGCAAGGGCAATGAGCAGTTCTTC.

Concerning this clonotype itself: The junction departs from germline at one end; a sequencing error may be responsible. This chain uses TRBV11-2 with TRBJ2-7; 9 bases are a match to TRBD1. The CDR3 extends over 15 amino acids. Germline loops: CDR1 SGHAT, CDR2 FQNNGV. The CDR3 loop reads CVSSSQQGALDEQNF. The CDR3 DNA follows: TGTGTCAGCAGCTCCCAACAGGGGGCGTTGGACGAGCAGAACTTC.

This clonotype was counted a few times. The chain couples TRBV7-8 to TRBJ2-3; D is perhaps TRBD2 (6 bases). CDR1 is SGHVS and CDR2 is FQNEAQ in the germline V gene. V gave up 10 bases and J gave up 3 bases, with 23 bases separating them. The CDR3 loop spans 16 amino acids. The CDR3 DNA reads TGTGCCACCCGCTGGGGTGTAGGAGGGATAACAGATACGCAGTATTTT. Protein: CATRWGVGGITDTQYF. Drawing the rest from reference TRBV7-8 and TRBJ2-3, the complete variable domain is GAGVSQSPRYKVAKRGQDVALRCDPISGHVSLFWYQQALGQGPEFLTYFQNEAQLDKSGLPSDRFFAERPEGSVSTLKIQRTQQEDSAVYLCATRWGVGGITDTQYFGPGTRLTVL.

The V and J genes are TRBV12-3 or TRBV12-4 and TRBJ2-5; 12 positions match TRBD2. After removal of 3 bases from V and 4 bases from J, the junction contained 3 bases not matched to a gene. The CDR3 extends over 15 amino acids. In DNA, the CDR3 is TGTGCCAGCAGTTTTGGGACTAGCGGGCCAGAGACCCAGTACTTC. This codes for CASSFGTSGPETQYF.

About this clonotype itself: One junction end disagrees with the germline gene, perhaps due to a read error. The chain combines TRBV6-1 with TRBJ2-2, with D perhaps TRBD2 (6 bases). The CDR3 consists of 18 residues. Germline CDR1 and CDR2: MNHNS and SASEGT. CDR3 nucleotide sequence: TGTGCCAGCAGTGAAAAAATCGGGAAGGGGTATGGCACCGGGGGGCTGTTTTTT. Amino acids: CASSEKIGKGYGTGGLFF.

With regard to this clonotype: The junction departs from germline at one end; a sequencing error may be responsible. This chain joins TRBV6-1 and TRBJ2-7, with D tentatively TRBD1 or TRBD2 (5 bases each). Germline V gene lookup returns CDR1 MNHNS and CDR2 SASEGT. CDR3 length equals 15 residues. CDR3 DNA: TGTGCCAGCAGTGAAGGGGACCAGGTAACCTACGAGCGGTACTTC. Translating gives CASSEGDQVTYERYF.

This clonotype was recorded at least ten times. The CDR3 nucleotides read TGTGCCAGCAGTAAATTACAGGAGAATCAGCCCCAGCATTTT. As protein: CASSKLQENQPQHF. The chain recombines TRBV6-5 with TRBJ1-5, with a tentative D call TRBD1 (5 bases). The V and J ends lost 5 bases and 4 bases respectively, with 12 bases between them. CDR3 length: 14 amino acids. The V gene's germline CDR1 is MNHEY and CDR2 SVGAGI.

V usage is TRBV6-1 and J usage is TRBJ1-2; D may be TRBD1 (5 bases). The V end was cut by 1 base, the J end by 7 bases, with 16 bases between. The CDR3 has 15 amino acids. The germline V gene encodes CDR1 MNHNS and CDR2 SASEGT. CDR3 DNA sequence: TGTGCCAGCAGTGAAGACAGGCCAGTCCCTCTTGGCTACACCTTC. This encodes CASSEDRPVPLGYTF.

This clonotype is a singleton in its sample. This clone may be a read error of a much larger clone one base away. This chain connects TRBV11-2 to TRBJ2-7; D is unresolved. This CDR3 contains 15 residues. Germline V gives CDR1 SGHAT, CDR2 FQNNGV. The V gene lost 0 bases and the J gene lost 2 bases, with 11 bases spanning the gap. CDR3: CASSLDAVGTYEQYF. CDR3 DNA: TGTGCCAGCAGCTTAGATGCGGTAGGGACCTACGAGCAGTACTTC.

The chain has TRBV30 and TRBJ2-7, with no clear D. The CDR3 is 11 amino acids. CDR1 is GTSNPN and CDR2 is SVGIG in the germline V gene (reference sequence). Trimming stripped 4 bases from V and 0 bases from J, with 4 bases between. CDR3 bases: TGTGCCTGGACGGGCTCCTACGAGCAGTACTTC. Translated: CAWTGSYEQYF.

In this sample, this clonotype turned up many times. The chain combines TRBV2 with TRBJ1-6, with no clear D. Germline lookup yields CDR1 SNHLY and CDR2 FYNNEI. This CDR3 region has 13 residues. Trimming left V 8 bases short and J 7 bases short, with 12 bases between. CDR3 in DNA: TGTGCCAGCGTAAGGACGGTGAATTCACCCCTCCACTTT. This translates into CASVRTVNSPLHF.

Details on this clonotype: A single base separates this from a much larger clone, so it may be a read error. The chain has TRBV11-2 and TRBJ2-1, with 11 bases that match TRBD2. Germline V CDR1 and CDR2: SGHAT, FQNNGV. The CDR3 loop spans 15 amino acids. CDR3 in DNA: TGTGCCAGCAGCTTTTCTACTAGCGGGAGACATGAGCACTTCTTC. Translating gives CASSFSTSGRHEHFF.

Remarks on this clonotype: Germline is not matched at one junction end, which may reflect a read error. The rearrangement uses TRBV11-2 and TRBJ2-1; D ambiguous. The CDR3 is made up of 14 amino acids. The V gene's germline CDR1 is SGHAT and CDR2 FQNNGV. Here the CDR3 DNA reads TGTGCCGGCAGTTCCCAGAGGTCAGTTAATGAGCAGTTCTTC. This encodes CAGSSQRSVNEQFF.

This clonotype showed up many times. The gene calls are TRBV11-2 and TRBJ2-1, with a tentative D call TRBD2 (6 bases). Trimming stripped 4 bases from V and 10 bases from J, with 14 bases between. CDR1 is SGHAT and CDR2 is FQNNGV in the germline V gene. The CDR3 length is 13 residues. The CDR3 nucleotides read TGTGCCAGCAGCTCGGGACTCCTAAGCGAGCAGTTCTTC. Translated, it gives CASSSGLLSEQFF.

The rearrangement joins TRBV29-1 to TRBJ1-2; TRBD1 is a possible D gene (6 bases). CDR3 length: 14 residues. Germline V lookup: CDR1 SQVTM, CDR2 ANQGSEA. With 1 base removed from V and 4 bases from J, the gap between germline ends came to 13 bases. CDR3 region: CSVEVSWDTYGYTF. Here the CDR3 DNA reads TGCAGCGTTGAAGTGTCCTGGGACACCTATGGCTACACCTTC.

The rearrangement joins TRBV2 to TRBJ2-7, with D possibly being TRBD1 or TRBD2 (5 bases each). CDR1 is SNHLY and CDR2 is FYNNEI in the germline V gene. The CDR3 is 15 amino acids. V dropped 2 bases and J dropped 5 bases, with 16 bases sitting between them. Here the CDR3 reads CASSESGQETNEQYF. The CDR3 DNA reads as TGTGCCAGCAGTGAATCGGGGCAGGAGACCAACGAGCAGTACTTC.

The chain carries TRBV7-9 and TRBJ2-1; possibly TRBD2 for D (7 bases). Germline V CDR1 and CDR2: SEHNR, FQNEAQ (reference sequence). Trimming cost V 4 bases and J 5 bases, with 15 bases left between them. The CDR3 consists of 15 residues. DNA for the CDR3: TGTGCCAGCAGCTATCCCGAGGGGGGGGACAATGAGCAGTTCTTC. Translation gives CASSYPEGGDNEQFF. The full variable domain, rest sourced from reference TRBV7-9 and TRBJ2-1, is DTGVSQNPRHKITKRGQNVTFRCDPISEHNRLYWYRQTLGQGPEFLTYFQNEAQLEKSRLLSDRFSAERPKGSFSTLEIQRTEQGDSAMYLCASSYPEGGDNEQFFGPGTRLTVL.

This clonotype was counted many times. This chain joins TRBV11-2 and TRBJ2-1, with TRBD2 matching over 12 bases. The CDR3 totals 15 residues. CDR1 is SGHAT, CDR2 FQNNGV, per germline. The trim removed 4 bases at V and 6 bases at J, leaving 4 bases unmatched. The CDR3 sequence is CASSSSSGRANEQFF. The CDR3 DNA reads as TGTGCCAGCAGCTCCTCTAGCGGGAGGGCCAATGAGCAGTTCTTC.

This rearrangement joins TRBV29-1 to TRBJ2-7; the D gene is possibly TRBD2 (6 bases). V dropped 4 bases and J dropped 0 bases, with 13 bases sitting between them. The CDR3 runs to 14 residues. CDR1 and CDR2 from the germline V gene are SQVTM and ANQGSEA. DNA for the CDR3: TGCAGCGTTGGGGGAGGTAGGGCCTCCTACGAGCAGTACTTC. It yields the protein CSVGGGRASYEQYF.

The rearrangement links TRBV6-5 to TRBJ2-1; D is uncertain. The V gene lost 6 bases and the J gene lost 1 base, with 19 bases spanning the gap. The CDR3 loop spans 17 amino acids. The V gene's germline CDR1 is MNHEY and CDR2 SVGAGI. The DNA for the CDR3 is TGTGCCAGCAGCCCACAGCAGGTAATCGCGTCCTACAATGAGCAGTTCTTC. Protein sequence: CASSPQQVIASYNEQFF.

As for this clonotype: A much bigger clone sits one base away, suggesting this may be a read error. The genes are TRBV11-2 and TRBJ2-2, with D tentatively TRBD1 (5 bases). V was cut by 4 bases and J by 7 bases, with 16 bases left in between. The CDR3 runs 15 residues. Germline V lookup: CDR1 SGHAT, CDR2 FQNNGV. Here the CDR3 DNA reads TGTGCCAGCAGCTCCCACAGGCGTTCAGTCGGGGAGCTGTTTTTT. Its translation is CASSSHRRSVGELFF.